The text below deals with one T cell receptor beta chain. The CDR3 has 17 residues. In germline, CDR1 is SGHNT, CDR2 YYREEE (reference sequence). Trimming took 4 bases from V and 7 from J; bases not matched to a gene: 11. This sample stems from a study of technical replicates of blood from several donors. Assay: immunoSEQ multiplex PCR; the TCRdb copy retains only in-frame clones and omits some. Among around 69,000 clones listed, about 96% were seen once. This receptor was identified in a human donor in good health. Sequenced material: T cells isolated from PBMCs. The chain combines TRBV5-4 with TRBJ2-7, with 16 nucleotides matching TRBD2. The CDR3 reads CASSPGGTSGRVGEQYF. In DNA, the CDR3 is TGTGCCAGCAGCCCAGGGGGGACTAGCGGGAGGGTGGGGGAGCAGTACTTC. Filled out from reference TRBV5-4 and TRBJ2-7, the complete variable domain reads ETGVTQSPTHLIKTRGQQVTLRCSSQSGHNTVSWYQQALGQGPQFIFQYYREEENGRGNFPPRFSGLQFPNYSSELNVNALELDDSALYLCASSPGGTSGRVGEQYFGPGTRLTVT.